This is a list of T cell receptor beta chains from one sample in a study of blood T cell repertoires in COVID-19. Data came from immunoSEQ multiplex PCR; TCRdb stores just in-frame clones and leaves some out. The table shows 150,000 or so clones, with approximately 78% occurring only once. The sample consisted of peripheral blood. These receptors were obtained from a human donor in a cohort sampled during active COVID-19. The CDR3 runs from the conserved cysteine through the conserved F or W. Each record gives: J gene, V gene, clone size, D gene, CDR3 DNA, CDR3 protein. A D gene is named only where the DNA matches it firmly. Clone size appears in some rows only: once, few, many, or a class for an expanded clone.

>TRBJ2-1|TRBV24-1|once|TRBD2
TGTGCCACCAGTGATCCCGGGACTAGCGGGAGTTATGAGCAGTTCTTC
CATSDPGTSGSYEQFF
>TRBJ2-1|TRBV9|NA|TRBD2
TGTGCCAGCAGCAGACTAGCGGGGGGGCCCCCCAGGGCCTACAATGAGCAGTTCTTC
CASSRLAGGPPRAYNEQFF
>TRBJ2-7|TRBV5-1|once|TRBD2
TGCGCCAGCAGCCCCCCTGCTAGCGGGGCCTTTTACTCGTACGAGCAGTACTTC
CASSPPASGAFYSYEQYF
>TRBJ2-5|TRBV7-9|NA|NA
TGTGCCAGCAGCCGGGACTTGGAAGAGACCCAGTACTTC
CASSRDLEETQYF
>TRBJ1-2|TRBV5-8|NA|NA
TGTGCCAGCAGCTTTATAGATTTCTATGGCTACACCTTC
CASSFIDFYGYTF
>TRBJ1-1|TRBV9|NA|TRBD1
TGTGCCAGCAGCGTAGGCGACAGGGGGGCTGCAGCTTTCTTT
CASSVGDRGAAAFF
>TRBJ2-1|TRBV5-1|NA|TRBD1
TGCGCCAGCAGCTCACTGGACAGGGGGAATGAGCAGTTCTTC
CASSSLDRGNEQFF
>TRBJ2-2|TRBV7-2|NA|NA
TGTGCCAGCAGCACCACTAACACCGGGGAGCTGTTTTTT
CASSTTNTGELFF
>TRBJ2-1|TRBV5-8|once|NA
TGTGCCAGCAGCTTGGGGGGGACTCCCTACAATGAGCAGTTCTTC
CASSLGGTPYNEQFF
>TRBJ1-1|TRBV5-1|NA|TRBD1
TGCGCCAGCAGCTTGGAGGGACAGGGGGCTGTGGGTTTGAACACTGAAGCTTTCTTT
CASSLEGQGAVGLNTEAFF
>TRBJ2-4|TRBV3-1/TRBV3-2|once|NA
TGTGCCAGCACCCGAGGCATTCAGTACTTC
CASTRGIQYF
>TRBJ2-5|TRBV7-9|NA|NA
TGTGCCAGCAGCTGGCTGCGAGGACAAGAGACCCAGTACTTC
CASSWLRGQETQYF
>TRBJ1-4|TRBV9|once|NA
TGTGCCAGCAGCGTAGTAGTAGGCGGGACTCAACATGAAAAACTGTTTTTT
CASSVVVGGTQHEKLFF
>TRBJ1-1|TRBV5-6|NA|NA
TGTGCCAGCAGTCCCAGGACACCTGAAGCTTTCTTT
CASSPRTPEAFF